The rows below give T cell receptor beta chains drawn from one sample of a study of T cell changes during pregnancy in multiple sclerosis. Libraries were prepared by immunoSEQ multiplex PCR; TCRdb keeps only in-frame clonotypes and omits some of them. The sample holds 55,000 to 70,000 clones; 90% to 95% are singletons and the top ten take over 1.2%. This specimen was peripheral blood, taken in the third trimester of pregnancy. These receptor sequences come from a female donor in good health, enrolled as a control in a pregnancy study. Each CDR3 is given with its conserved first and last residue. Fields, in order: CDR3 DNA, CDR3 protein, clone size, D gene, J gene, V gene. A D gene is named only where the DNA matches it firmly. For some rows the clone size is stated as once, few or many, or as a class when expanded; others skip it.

DNA: TGTGCCAGCAGCAACGACAGGGGCACAGATACGCAGTATTTT
CDR3: CASSNDRGTDTQYF
size: NA
D: TRBD1
J: TRBJ2-3
V: TRBV7-6

DNA: TGTGCCAGCAGCCGCGGAGGGTCAAGAGATACGCAGTATTTT
CDR3: CASSRGGSRDTQYF
size: NA
D: NA
J: TRBJ2-3
V: TRBV7-2

DNA: TGTGCCAGTAGTGCATCGCGGGGATCAACTAATGAAAAACTGTTTTTT
CDR3: CASSASRGSTNEKLFF
size: once
D: NA
J: TRBJ1-4
V: TRBV19

DNA: TGTGCCAGTAGTATTCATCAGGGGAACACTGAAGCTTTCTTT
CDR3: CASSIHQGNTEAFF
size: NA
D: NA
J: TRBJ1-1
V: TRBV19

DNA: TGTGCCAGCAGTCAGGGGGTAAAAGAGCAGTACTTC
CDR3: CASSQGVKEQYF
size: NA
D: TRBD1
J: TRBJ2-7
V: TRBV28

DNA: TGTGCCAGCAGCGCCGGGACAGCCCAAGAGACCCAGTACTTC
CDR3: CASSAGTAQETQYF
size: NA
D: TRBD1
J: TRBJ2-5
V: TRBV9

DNA: TGTGCCAGCATGCACCCGGTCTCCTACGAGCAGTACTTC
CDR3: CASMHPVSYEQYF
size: once
D: NA
J: TRBJ2-7
V: TRBV6-5

DNA: TGTGCCAGCAGCTTTTCAGGGGGCGAGCAGTACTTC
CDR3: CASSFSGGEQYF
size: NA
D: TRBD1
J: TRBJ2-7
V: TRBV7-2

DNA: TGTGCCAGCAGCTACAGGGGTGAGAATTCACCCCTCCACTTT
CDR3: CASSYRGENSPLHF
size: NA
D: TRBD1
J: TRBJ1-6
V: TRBV2

DNA: TGTGCCACCAGCAGAGATAGAGGGGGGGCAACCTACAATGAGCAGTTCTTC
CDR3: CATSRDRGGATYNEQFF
size: NA
D: NA
J: TRBJ2-1
V: TRBV15

DNA: TGTGCCAGCAGTTCGGCCGGGACAGGGGTTGGCGAGCAGTACTTC
CDR3: CASSSAGTGVGEQYF
size: NA
D: TRBD1
J: TRBJ2-7
V: TRBV6-5

DNA: TGTGCCAGCAGCTTGGGGCAGGGTGACGAGCAGTACTTC
CDR3: CASSLGQGDEQYF
size: NA
D: NA
J: TRBJ2-7
V: TRBV5-4

DNA: TGTGCCAGCAGCTTAAGACAAACCTACGAGCAGTACTTC
CDR3: CASSLRQTYEQYF
size: once
D: NA
J: TRBJ2-7
V: TRBV7-9

DNA: TGTGCCAGCGGAGCAGGGGCACCTAGCTCCTACGAGCAGTACTTC
CDR3: CASGAGAPSSYEQYF
size: NA
D: NA
J: TRBJ2-7
V: TRBV28

DNA: TGTGCCAGCAGCTTGGATGGGGGAGGAGGGTCACCCCTCCACTTT
CDR3: CASSLDGGGGSPLHF
size: NA
D: NA
J: TRBJ1-6
V: TRBV5-4

DNA: TGTGCCAGCAGCTTTAATGAGATTTCCGCGAACACCGGGGAGCTGTTTTTT
CDR3: CASSFNEISANTGELFF
size: NA
D: NA
J: TRBJ2-2
V: TRBV7-2

DNA: TGTGCCAGGGGGACAGGGGGCTACGAGCAGTACTTC
CDR3: CARGTGGYEQYF
size: NA
D: TRBD1
J: TRBJ2-7
V: TRBV2

DNA: TGCGCCAGCAGCTTGGCCGAGGGACAACCCTACAATGAGCAGTTCTTC
CDR3: CASSLAEGQPYNEQFF
size: NA
D: NA
J: TRBJ2-1
V: TRBV5-1

DNA: TGTGCCAGCAGCGAGGGGGACAGGGTCGAGCAGTACTTC
CDR3: CASSEGDRVEQYF
size: NA
D: TRBD1
J: TRBJ2-7
V: TRBV11-3

DNA: TGTGCCAGCAGCCCCGGGGGGGTCGAGGGCAATCAGCCCCAGCATTTT
CDR3: CASSPGGVEGNQPQHF
size: NA
D: NA
J: TRBJ1-5
V: TRBV7-2

DNA: TGTGCCAGCAGCGGCGGGGGCGGGGGCTGGAGGTCGGAGACCCAGTACTTC
CDR3: CASSGGGGGWRSETQYF
size: NA
D: NA
J: TRBJ2-5
V: TRBV9

DNA: TGTGCCAGCAGCCAAGTTGCGCGGACAGTTGGAAACACCATATATTTT
CDR3: CASSQVARTVGNTIYF
size: NA
D: NA
J: TRBJ1-3
V: TRBV4-2

DNA: TGTGCCAGCAGCCTTGGCGCAGGGCGAGGAGGGGAGCTGTTTTTT
CDR3: CASSLGAGRGGELFF
size: few
D: NA
J: TRBJ2-2
V: TRBV7-9

DNA: TGTGCCAGCAGCGGCCACAGGGATCAGCCCCAGCATTTT
CDR3: CASSGHRDQPQHF
size: NA
D: NA
J: TRBJ1-5
V: TRBV7-2

DNA: TGTGCCAGCAGCTTAGGTTCCTATGCCACCTACGAGCAGTACTTC
CDR3: CASSLGSYATYEQYF
size: NA
D: NA
J: TRBJ2-7
V: TRBV11-1

DNA: TGTGCCAGCAGCTTAGAGGGGGGGGGCACAGATACGCAGTATTTT
CDR3: CASSLEGGGTDTQYF
size: once
D: NA
J: TRBJ2-3
V: TRBV7-8

DNA: TGCGCCAGCAGCTTGGTACTAGCGGGGGGGGCCAAAAACATTCAGTACTTC
CDR3: CASSLVLAGGAKNIQYF
size: NA
D: TRBD2
J: TRBJ2-4
V: TRBV5-1

DNA: TGCGCCAGCAGCCAATATGGACAGGGGATCTTTGACTCTGGGGCCAACGTCCTGACTTTC
CDR3: CASSQYGQGIFDSGANVLTF
size: NA
D: TRBD1
J: TRBJ2-6
V: TRBV4-3

DNA: TGTGCCAGCAGTCCCGGACAGAATAATTCACCCCTCCACTTT
CDR3: CASSPGQNNSPLHF
size: NA
D: NA
J: TRBJ1-6
V: TRBV28

DNA: TGTGCCTGGTACAGGGGGCTCCCTGGCTACACCTTC
CDR3: CAWYRGLPGYTF
size: NA
D: TRBD1
J: TRBJ1-2
V: TRBV30

DNA: TGTGCCAGCAGCTTCCGGACGAGCCAAAAGGGGGCGATACTCACTGAAGCTTTCTTT
CDR3: CASSFRTSQKGAILTEAFF
size: NA
D: TRBD1
J: TRBJ1-1
V: TRBV7-9

DNA: TGTGCCAGCAGCTTAACGTCAGTCCCCCCACCTAACACTGAAGCTTTCTTT
CDR3: CASSLTSVPPPNTEAFF
size: NA
D: NA
J: TRBJ1-1
V: TRBV7-2

DNA: TGCGCCAGCAGCACGGGACACCGGAACACTGAAGCTTTCTTT
CDR3: CASSTGHRNTEAFF
size: few
D: NA
J: TRBJ1-1
V: TRBV4-3

DNA: TGTGCCAGCAGTTTACAGATTGGAAACACCATATATTTT
CDR3: CASSLQIGNTIYF
size: NA
D: NA
J: TRBJ1-3
V: TRBV6-5

DNA: TGTGCCTGGAGTCCCCCGGGGGTCCCTCAAACTTTCTTT
CDR3: CAWSPPGVPQTFF
size: once
D: NA
J: TRBJ1-1
V: TRBV30

DNA: TGCGCCAGCAGCCAAGGATACAGGGTCGTCGGGGAGCTGTTTTTT
CDR3: CASSQGYRVVGELFF
size: NA
D: NA
J: TRBJ2-2
V: TRBV4-3

DNA: TGTGCCAGCAGCCCCGGGACAGCTTATGGCTACACCTTC
CDR3: CASSPGTAYGYTF
size: NA
D: TRBD1
J: TRBJ1-2
V: TRBV13

DNA: TGCAGCGTTGAAGATCATGGGACAGGGACATCTAACTATGGCTACACCTTC
CDR3: CSVEDHGTGTSNYGYTF
size: NA
D: TRBD1
J: TRBJ1-2
V: TRBV29-1

DNA: TGCGCCAGCAGCCCGGCGGGTTCGGGGGCCAACGTCCTGACTTTC
CDR3: CASSPAGSGANVLTF
size: NA
D: NA
J: TRBJ2-6
V: TRBV5-1

DNA: TGTGCCAGCAGCCCCCGTGGCGGCAGACCGAACACTGAAGCTTTCTTT
CDR3: CASSPRGGRPNTEAFF
size: NA
D: NA
J: TRBJ1-1
V: TRBV7-6

DNA: TGTGCCAGCAGCTTACTCGGGATCACCACTGAAGCTTTCTTT
CDR3: CASSLLGITTEAFF
size: NA
D: NA
J: TRBJ1-1
V: TRBV7-2

DNA: TGTGCCAGCAGCGTAGCTCGGTCCGGGGAGCTGTTTTTT
CDR3: CASSVARSGELFF
size: few
D: NA
J: TRBJ2-2
V: TRBV9

DNA: TGTGCCAGCAGCGGACGGGGCGCGGGGGAGGAGACCCAGTACTTC
CDR3: CASSGRGAGEETQYF
size: NA
D: TRBD2
J: TRBJ2-5
V: TRBV9

DNA: TGTGCCATCAGTGAGTCGACGGGCGAGCAGTACTTC
CDR3: CAISESTGEQYF
size: NA
D: NA
J: TRBJ2-7
V: TRBV10-3

DNA: TGTGCCAGCAGTCCCCTCAGGGCAGGGACATACGAGCAGTACTTC
CDR3: CASSPLRAGTYEQYF
size: NA
D: NA
J: TRBJ2-7
V: TRBV27

DNA: TGTGCCAGCACCCCCGAACTGGTGAACACTGAAGCTTTCTTT
CDR3: CASTPELVNTEAFF
size: NA
D: NA
J: TRBJ1-1
V: TRBV6-1